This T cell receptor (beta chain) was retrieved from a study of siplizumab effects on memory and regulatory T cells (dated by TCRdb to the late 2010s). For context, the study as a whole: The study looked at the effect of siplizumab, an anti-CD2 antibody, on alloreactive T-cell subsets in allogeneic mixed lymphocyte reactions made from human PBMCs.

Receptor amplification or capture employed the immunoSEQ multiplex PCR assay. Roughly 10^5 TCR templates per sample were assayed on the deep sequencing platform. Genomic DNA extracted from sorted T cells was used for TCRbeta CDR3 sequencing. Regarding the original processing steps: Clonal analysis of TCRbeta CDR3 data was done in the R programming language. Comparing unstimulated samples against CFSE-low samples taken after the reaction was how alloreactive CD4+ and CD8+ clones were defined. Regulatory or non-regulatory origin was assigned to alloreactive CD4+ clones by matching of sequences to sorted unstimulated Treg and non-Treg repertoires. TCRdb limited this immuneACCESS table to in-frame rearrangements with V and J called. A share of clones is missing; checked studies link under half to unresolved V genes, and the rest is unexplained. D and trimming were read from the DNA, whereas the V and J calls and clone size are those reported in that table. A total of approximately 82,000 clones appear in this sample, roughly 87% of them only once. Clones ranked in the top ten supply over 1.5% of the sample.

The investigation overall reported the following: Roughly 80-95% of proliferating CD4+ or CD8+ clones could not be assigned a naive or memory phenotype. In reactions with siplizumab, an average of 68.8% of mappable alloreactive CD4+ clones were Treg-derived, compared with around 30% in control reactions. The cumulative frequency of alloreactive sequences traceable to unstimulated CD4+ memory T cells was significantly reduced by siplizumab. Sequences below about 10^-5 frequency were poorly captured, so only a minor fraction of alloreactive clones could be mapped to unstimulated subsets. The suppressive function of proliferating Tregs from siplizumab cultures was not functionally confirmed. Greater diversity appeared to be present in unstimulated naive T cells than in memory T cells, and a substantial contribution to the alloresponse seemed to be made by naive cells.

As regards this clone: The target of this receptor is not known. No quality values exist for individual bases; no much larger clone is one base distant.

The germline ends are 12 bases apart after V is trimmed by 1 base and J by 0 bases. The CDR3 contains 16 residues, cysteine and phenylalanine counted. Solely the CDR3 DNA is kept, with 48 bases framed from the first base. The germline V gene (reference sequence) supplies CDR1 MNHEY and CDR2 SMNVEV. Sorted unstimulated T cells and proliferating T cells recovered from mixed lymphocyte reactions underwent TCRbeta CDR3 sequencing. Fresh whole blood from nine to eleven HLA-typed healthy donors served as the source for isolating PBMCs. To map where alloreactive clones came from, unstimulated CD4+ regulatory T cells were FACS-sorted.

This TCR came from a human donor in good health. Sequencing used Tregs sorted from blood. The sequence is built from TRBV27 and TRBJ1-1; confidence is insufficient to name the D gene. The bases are TGTGCCAGCAGTTTATATCCCGTAGCATTGAACACTGAAGCTTTCTTT. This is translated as CASSLYPVALNTEAFF.